This T cell receptor (beta chain) was sequenced during a study of early T cells in non-severe SARS-CoV-2 infection. TCRdb fed the 5' RACE reads into MiXCR, producing one record per CDR3 protein. The table has more than 15,000 distinct CDR3 sequences, roughly 5.1% seen once. The CDR3 length is 15 residues. In germline, CDR1 is MNHEY, CDR2 SVGAGI. The V and J ends lost 5 bases and 0 bases, in that order; junction bases with no gene match: 3. This clonotype was observed many times. Sequencing used whole blood. This sequence joins TRBV6-5 and TRBJ2-7; 11 bases agree with TRBD2. The receptor's source is an adult who was a healthcare worker with PCR-confirmed SARS-CoV-2 infection or an uninfected control (not recorded which). The chain's CDR3 is CASSKTSGGSYEQYF. The DNA for the CDR3 is TGTGCCAGCAGTAAAACTAGCGGGGGCTCCTACGAGCAGTACTTC.